The 29 T cell receptor beta chains below all came from one sample that was sequenced in a study of blood T cell repertoires in COVID-19. TCRdb's table, derived via immunoSEQ multiplex PCR, lists solely in-frame clones and lacks some. The data hold roughly 300,000 clones, with roughly 79% observed a single time. Sequenced sample: peripheral blood. The source of these receptors is a woman between 55 and 75 years old with active or convalescent COVID-19.

This chain's CDR3 is CAISAQGDFYEQYF. The CDR3 nucleotides are TGTGCCATCAGTGCCCAGGGGGACTTCTACGAGCAGTACTTC. The chain couples TRBV10-3 to TRBJ2-7; perhaps TRBD1 as D (7 bases). V lost 4 bases and J 3 bases, leaving 13 bases between the germline ends. There are 14 residues in the CDR3. Germline CDR1 is ENHRY and CDR2 is SYGVKD.

The genes are TRBV19 and TRBJ2-3; maybe TRBD1 (5 bases). The CDR3 runs 16 residues. The V gene's germline CDR1 is LNHDA and CDR2 SQIVND (reference sequence). The V and J ends lost 5 bases and 2 bases respectively, with 17 bases between them. CDR3 DNA: TGTGCCAGTAGTTTGTTACCACAGGATTACACAGATACGCAGTATTTT. Amino acid sequence: CASSLLPQDYTDTQYF.

The chain uses TRBV5-4 and TRBJ1-2; D not resolved. Trimming removed 4 bases from V and 3 bases from J, with 16 bases in between. Germline V gives CDR1 SGHNT, CDR2 YYREEE (reference sequence). This CDR3 region has 15 residues. CDR3 bases: TGTGCCAGCAGCCCGGGGAGTCGGGTAGACTATGGCTACACCTTC. Protein sequence: CASSPGSRVDYGYTF.

V and J are TRBV12-5 and TRBJ2-7; D uncertain. This CDR3 contains 15 residues. V dropped 2 bases and J dropped 4 bases, with 15 bases sitting between them. The germline CDR1 and CDR2 sequences are LGHNT and FRNRAP. The DNA of the CDR3 is TGTGCTAGTGGTTTGTGGGCCGCCAATGCGTACGAGCAGTACTTC. Translating it yields CASGLWAANAYEQYF.

This sequence joins TRBV5-5 and TRBJ2-1, with a weak D call TRBD2 (6 bases). CDR1 SGHKS and CDR2 YYEKEE come from the germline V gene (reference sequence). The V end lost 4 bases, the J end lost 4 bases, and 9 bases lay between the germline ends. The CDR3 is made up of 13 amino acids. This CDR3 is CASSLGLYNEQFF. The CDR3 region has the DNA TGTGCCAGCAGCCTGGGACTTTACAATGAGCAGTTCTTC.

The gene calls are TRBV9 and TRBJ1-6; 7 bases fit TRBD1. From germline, CDR1 is SGDLS and CDR2 YYNGEE. With 4 bases clipped from V and 9 bases from J, the junction kept 7 bases outside the gene matches. The CDR3 covers 14 residues. CDR3 nucleotides: TGTGCCAGCAGCAAACAGGGGTTGGGTTCACCCCTCCACTTT. It specifies CASSKQGLGSPLHF.

The V and J genes are TRBV5-8 and TRBJ2-5; 13 nucleotides line up with TRBD2. Per germline, CDR1 SGHTS and CDR2 YDEGEE. The CDR3 has 20 amino acids. V shed 0 bases, J shed 1 base, and the junction held 12 bases outside the gene matches. The DNA of the CDR3 is TGTGCCAGCAGCTTGGAAGGACTAGCGGGGGCGCCCGTTCCCCAAGAGACCCAGTACTTC. This sequence encodes CASSLEGLAGAPVPQETQYF. The whole variable domain, remainder taken from reference TRBV5-8 and TRBJ2-5, is EAGVTQSPTHLIKTRGQQATLRCSPISGHTSVYWYQQALGLGLQFLLWYDEGEERNRGNFPPRFSGRQFPNYSSELNVNALELEDSALYLCASSLEGLAGAPVPQETQYFGPGTRLLVL.

There are a few counts of this clone. The rearrangement joins TRBV29-1 to TRBJ2-3, with TRBD2 matching 12 bases. Germline V CDR1 and CDR2: SQVTM, ANQGSEA. V was pared by 6 bases and J by 7 bases, with 8 bases of the junction left unmatched. CDR3 length: 14 residues. In nucleotides, the CDR3 is TGCAGCGTGCTTTCTAGCGGGGGGGAAAATACGCAGTATTTT. Translating it yields CSVLSSGGENTQYF.

A single count supports this clone. The V call is TRBV7-2, the J call TRBJ2-3; perhaps TRBD2 as D (5 bases). Germline V CDR1 and CDR2: SGHTA, FQGNSA. V was shortened by 1 base and J by 4 bases, with 9 bases between the two germline ends. The CDR3 length is 14 residues. The CDR3 spells CASSLVAGSDTQYF. The CDR3 DNA is TGTGCCAGCAGCTTAGTTGCGGGCTCAGATACGCAGTATTTT.

This chain joins TRBV21-1 and TRBJ2-7; the tabulated D call, TRBD2, remains unverified against the DNA. TRBV21-1 is an annotated pseudogene. The CDR3 length is 11 residues. In nucleotides, the CDR3 is TGTGCCAGCAGCAGGGAGTACGAGCAGTACTTC. Its protein product is CASSREYEQYF.

The chain carries TRBV6-5 and TRBJ1-5; 7 nucleotides align to TRBD1. This CDR3 comprises 15 residues. With 6 bases clipped from V and 7 bases from J, the junction kept 12 bases outside the gene matches. CDR1 is MNHEY, CDR2 SVGAGI, per germline. The CDR3 bases are TGTGCCAGCAGCAAAACACAGGGGAGGTACCAGCCCCAGCATTTT. It translates to CASSKTQGRYQPQHF.

The V and J genes are TRBV3-1 (or the pseudogene TRBV3-2) and TRBJ2-7; a possible D gene is TRBD2 (6 bases). Deletions cut 1 base from V and 2 bases from J, with 12 bases between. Germline V lookup: CDR1 LGHDT, CDR2 YNNKEL (reference sequence). The CDR3 length is 15 residues. CDR3 sequence: CASSQGRGTAYEQYF. The DNA of the CDR3 is TGTGCCAGCAGCCAAGGTCGGGGGACTGCCTACGAGCAGTACTTC.

This clone was detected only once. V and J are TRBV5-6 and TRBJ1-5; 7 nucleotides match TRBD1. In germline, CDR1 is SGHDT, CDR2 YYEEEE. The CDR3 extends over 16 amino acids. Losses at the gene ends were 4 bases for V and 2 bases for J; bases not matched to a gene: 9. As DNA, the CDR3 is TGTGCCAGCAGCCCGACAGGGTCAAGGGGCAATCAGCCCCAGCATTTT. Translating it yields CASSPTGSRGNQPQHF.

The genes are TRBV6-5 and TRBJ2-7; possible D gene TRBD2, 6 bases. V was shortened by 7 bases and J by 2 bases, with 12 bases between the two germline ends. Germline CDR1 and CDR2: MNHEY and SVGAGI. The CDR3 consists of 13 residues. CDR3 residues: CASTSPGAYEQYF. The DNA of the CDR3 is TGTGCCAGCACCTCGCCGGGGGCCTACGAGCAGTACTTC.

This clone was seen only a few times. This chain uses TRBV29-1 with TRBJ1-2; 9 bases are a match to TRBD1. The length of the CDR3 is 14 residues. After removal of 6 bases from V and 5 bases from J, the junction contained 10 bases not matched to a gene. Germline assignment: CDR1 SQVTM and CDR2 ANQGSEA. CDR3 region: CSVPTGGALYGYTF. CDR3 DNA sequence: TGCAGCGTGCCAACAGGGGGCGCCCTGTATGGCTACACCTTC.

The chain is built from TRBV3-1 (or the pseudogene TRBV3-2) and TRBJ1-2; D remains ambiguous. Germline CDR1 reads LGHDT; CDR2 reads YNNKEL (reference sequence). CDR3 length: 14 residues. Trimming took off 1 base at V and 5 bases at J, with 11 bases between the two ends. CDR3 sequence (DNA): TGTGCCAGCAGCCAAGTGGGCCAGCAGTATGGCTACACCTTC. Its protein is CASSQVGQQYGYTF.

This clone has just one count. The chain recombines TRBV5-4 with TRBJ2-7, with TRBD1 matching over 9 bases. Germline CDR1 and CDR2: SGHNT and YYREEE (reference sequence). With V trimmed by 4 bases and J by 5 bases, 7 bases remained unmatched. The CDR3 extends over 14 amino acids. CDR3 sequence (DNA): TGTGCCAGCAGCCCGGGACAGGGAGTCCACGAGCAGTACTTC. It specifies CASSPGQGVHEQYF.

This chain uses TRBV30 with TRBJ1-1, with D unclear. There are 12 residues in the CDR3. Trimming removed 4 bases from V and 11 bases from J, with 17 bases in between. Germline V gene lookup returns CDR1 GTSNPN and CDR2 SVGIG (reference sequence). The CDR3 DNA reads TGTGCCTGGACGTCCGGGGTCGGGAAGGCTTTCTTT. Translating it yields CAWTSGVGKAFF.

This sequence joins TRBV9 and TRBJ2-6; 7 nucleotides agree with TRBD1. The V and J ends lost 1 base and 6 bases, in that order; junction bases with no gene match: 10. Germline assignment: CDR1 SGDLS and CDR2 YYNGEE. The CDR3 is 17 amino acids. The CDR3 sequence is CASSVRGGYDKANVLTF. CDR3 nucleotides: TGTGCCAGCAGCGTAAGAGGGGGCTACGATAAGGCCAACGTCCTGACTTTC.

The rearrangement joins TRBV19 to TRBJ1-3; TRBD1 matches at 7 bases. This CDR3 is 13 amino acids long. Losses at the gene ends were 7 bases for V and 4 bases for J; bases not matched to a gene: 4. Germline CDR1 and CDR2: LNHDA and SQIVND (reference sequence). The CDR3 is CASKPGQGNTIYF. DNA for the CDR3: TGTGCCAGTAAACCGGGACAGGGAAACACCATATATTTT.

The chain couples TRBV5-1 to TRBJ2-7; D is ambiguous. Germline V gene sequence: CDR1 SGHRS, CDR2 YFSETQ. This CDR3 has 14 amino acids. Trimming cost V 1 base and J 0 bases, with 8 bases left between them. The CDR3 DNA follows: TGCGCCAGCAGCTTGCGGGTAAGCTCCTACGAGCAGTACTTC. Its translation is CASSLRVSSYEQYF.

This clone was counted a single time. The chain is built from TRBV6-6 and TRBJ1-5; the match to TRBD1 covers 7 bases. The germline CDR1 and CDR2 sequences are MNHNY and SVGAGI (reference sequence). The V segment lost 7 bases and the J segment 2 bases; nucleotides outside the gene matches: 8. The CDR3 length is 15 residues. The chain's CDR3 is CASTTRGGGNQPQHF. The CDR3 DNA follows: TGTGCCAGCACCACGCGAGGGGGCGGCAATCAGCCCCAGCATTTT.

The chain uses TRBV29-1 and TRBJ2-6; a possible D gene is TRBD2 (5 bases). Germline V gene lookup returns CDR1 SQVTM and CDR2 ANQGSEA. V was pared by 5 bases and J by 1 base, with 18 bases between. The CDR3 has 17 amino acids. In DNA, the CDR3 is TGCAGCGTTCCTATCAGGAGATTAGCGTCTGGGGCCAACGTCCTGACTTTC. Protein product: CSVPIRRLASGANVLTF.

The table lists this clone with a count of one. The gene calls are TRBV7-3 and TRBJ2-2, with 9 bases aligning to TRBD1. Germline trimming cut 5 bases from V and 0 bases from J; bases unmatched to any gene: 7. The CDR3 contains 17 residues. Germline CDR1 reads SGHTA; CDR2 reads FQGTGA. The CDR3 bases are TGTGCCAGCAGCCCTTTCGACAGGGGGTCGAACACCGGGGAGCTGTTTTTT. It is translated as CASSPFDRGSNTGELFF.

The rearrangement uses TRBV2 and TRBJ1-1, with unresolved D. Trimming stripped 3 bases from V and 5 bases from J, with 10 bases between. This CDR3 has 13 amino acids. Germline-derived CDR1 and CDR2 are SNHLY and FYNNEI. Here the CDR3 DNA reads TGTGCCAGCAGTGATTCTCGCAGAACTGAAGCTTTCTTT. Translation: CASSDSRRTEAFF.

This chain joins TRBV6-2 or TRBV6-3 and TRBJ2-3; D perhaps matches TRBD1 (5 bases). Trimming took 3 bases from V and 1 from J, leaving 11 bases between them. This CDR3 is built from 15 residues. Germline CDR1 reads MNHEY; CDR2 reads SVGEGT. This CDR3 is CASSYVGHRTDTQYF. The CDR3 nucleotides read TGTGCCAGCAGTTATGTAGGACACCGCACAGATACGCAGTATTTT.

V usage is TRBV19 and J usage is TRBJ2-3; 10 bases are shared with TRBD2. Trimming cost V 6 bases and J 4 bases; bases outside gene matches: 7. The CDR3 sequence is 15 residues long. CDR1 and CDR2 (germline): LNHDA, SQIVND (reference sequence). Written as DNA, the CDR3 is TGTGCCAGTAGCTCAACTAGCGGGGATCCAGATACGCAGTATTTT. It is translated as CASSSTSGDPDTQYF.

The chain has TRBV5-6 and TRBJ2-2; the match to TRBD1 covers 7 bases. Germline CDR1 reads SGHDT; CDR2 reads YYEEEE. With V trimmed by 4 bases and J by 0 bases, 12 bases remained unmatched. The CDR3 runs to 18 residues. The CDR3 DNA reads TGTGCCAGCAGCCCAATAGACAGGGCGAACGCGAACACCGGGGAGCTGTTTTTT. This translates into CASSPIDRANANTGELFF.

The genes are TRBV3-1 (or the pseudogene TRBV3-2) and TRBJ1-1; 7 positions match TRBD1. The trim removed 4 bases at V and 11 bases at J, leaving 7 bases unmatched. The CDR3 contains 12 residues. CDR1 and CDR2 (germline): LGHDT, YNNKEL (reference sequence). In DNA form, the CDR3 reads TGTGCCAGCAGCCTGGAGCAGGGGGAGGCTTTCTTT. It specifies CASSLEQGEAFF.